The sequence of this T cell receptor (beta chain) was determined in a study of cytomegalovirus exposure and HLA in healthy donors. The study's findings and limits: Judged likely to be a sequencing artifact was a cluster of highly shared sequence variants. It was about 150 TCR beta chains that were listed as cytomegalovirus-associated. A later analysis reportedly found that, within productive TCRs, an Asian-associated ancestry cluster had fewer N-insertions than the mean observed across the roughly 700 donors.

The PCR employed 60 Vbeta primers together with 13 Jbeta primers. The assay was immunoSEQ multiplex PCR, and TCRdb's table has in-frame clones only and misses some. The sample holds approximately 120,000 clones, over 65% seen once. This CDR3 contains 16 residues. Germline lookup yields CDR1 SNHLY and CDR2 FYNNEI. V lost 4 bases and J lost 6, with 19 bases in between. As for this clone: No antigen is known for it.

This rearrangement joins TRBV2 to TRBJ1-5; D ambiguous. Sequenced: PBMCs. This clonotype was obtained from a man aged 25 to 40 in good health and CMV-seropositive. In DNA form, the CDR3 reads TGTGCCAGCAGTGGGCGCTTTGGGGTTGGGAGTCAGCCCCAGCATTTT. Its protein product is CASSGRFGVGSQPQHF.